This TCR beta chain was identified during a study of tumor-infiltrating lymphocytes in primary liver carcinoma. The wider study: The patients included men and women who were aged 30 to 69 years.

The source material, about 18-33 mg of unsorted bulk tissue, was used to co-extract RNA and DNA. Surgical resection was the treatment these patients received for primary liver carcinoma. Patients were treatment-naive with chronic HBV infection. Study-wide results and limits: Tumor-adjacent and tumor-blood pairs overlapped less than tumor region pairs did.

The CDR3 sequence is 16 residues long. Germline CDR1 reads ENHRY; CDR2 reads SYGVKD. The authors made TCR beta cDNA from around 500 ng total RNA with a constant-region primer. Sequencing libraries for TCR beta derived from three nested multiplex PCR rounds that used slightly modified ARM-PCR. Amplification in the first two PCR rounds was performed using TRBV1-TRBV30 forward primers and a C-beta reverse primer for around 10 cycles each. TCRdb ran MiXCR on the multiplex PCR reads and lists one entry per CDR3 protein. Of about 96,000 distinct CDR3 sequences detected, 68% appear once; the ten largest clones hold about 27%. In its sample, this clonotype was seen once. What it recognizes is unknown. A much larger clone lies one base from this, so it may be a read error.

The J gene is TRBJ2-2, the V gene TRBV10-3; tentative D call: TRBD2 (5 bases). Sequencing used tumor-adjacent normal liver tissue. The receptor was derived from a man aged 35-49 years with primary liver carcinoma and hepatitis B virus infection. In nucleotides, the CDR3 is TGTGCCATCAGTGAGTCCTACTCCCTAAACACCGGGGAGCTGCTTTTT. Protein product: CAISESYSLNTGELLF.